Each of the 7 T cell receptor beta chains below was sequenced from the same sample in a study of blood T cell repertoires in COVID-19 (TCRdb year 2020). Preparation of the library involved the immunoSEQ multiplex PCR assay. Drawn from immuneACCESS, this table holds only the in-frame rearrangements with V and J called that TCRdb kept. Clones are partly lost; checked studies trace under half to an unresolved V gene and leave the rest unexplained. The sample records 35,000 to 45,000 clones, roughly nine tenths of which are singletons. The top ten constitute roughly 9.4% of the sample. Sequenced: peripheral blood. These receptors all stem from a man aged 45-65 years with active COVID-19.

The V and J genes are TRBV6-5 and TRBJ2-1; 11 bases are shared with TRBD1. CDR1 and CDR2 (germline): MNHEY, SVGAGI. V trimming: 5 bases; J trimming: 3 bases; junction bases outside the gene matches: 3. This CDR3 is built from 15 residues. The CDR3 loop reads CASSPDRGLYNEQFF. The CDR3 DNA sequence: TGTGCCAGCAGTCCGGACAGGGGGCTCTACAATGAGCAGTTCTTC.

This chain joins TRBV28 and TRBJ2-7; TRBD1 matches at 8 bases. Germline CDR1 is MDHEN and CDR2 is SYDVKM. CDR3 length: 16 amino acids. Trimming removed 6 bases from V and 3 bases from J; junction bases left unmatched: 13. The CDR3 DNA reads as TGTGCCAGCAGGGGGGGAGACAGGGGCGCGCACTACGAGCAGTACTTC. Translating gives CASRGGDRGAHYEQYF.

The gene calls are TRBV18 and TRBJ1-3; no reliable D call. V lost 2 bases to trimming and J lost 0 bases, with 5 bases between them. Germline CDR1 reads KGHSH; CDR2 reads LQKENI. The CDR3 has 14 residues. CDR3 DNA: TGTGCCAGCTCACCAGGTAGCTCTGGAAACACCATATATTTT. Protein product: CASSPGSSGNTIYF.

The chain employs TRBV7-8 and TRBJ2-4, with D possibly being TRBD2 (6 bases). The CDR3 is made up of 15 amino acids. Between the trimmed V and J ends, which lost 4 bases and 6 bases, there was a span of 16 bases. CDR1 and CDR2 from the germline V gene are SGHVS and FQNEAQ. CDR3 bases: TGTGCCAGCAGCTCTTGGGGGGAGTCGGGAAACATTCAGTACTTC. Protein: CASSSWGESGNIQYF. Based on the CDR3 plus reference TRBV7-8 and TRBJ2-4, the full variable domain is GAGVSQSPRYKVAKRGQDVALRCDPISGHVSLFWYQQALGQGPEFLTYFQNEAQLDKSGLPSDRFFAERPEGSVSTLKIQRTQQEDSAVYLCASSSWGESGNIQYFGAGTRLSVL.

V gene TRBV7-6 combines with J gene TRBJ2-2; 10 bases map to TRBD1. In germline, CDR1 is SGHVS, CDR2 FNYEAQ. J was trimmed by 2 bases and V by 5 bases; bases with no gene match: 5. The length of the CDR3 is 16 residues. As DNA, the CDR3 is TGTGCCAGCAGCCCCCGGACAGGGGGTAACACCGGGGAGCTGTTTTTT. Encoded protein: CASSPRTGGNTGELFF.

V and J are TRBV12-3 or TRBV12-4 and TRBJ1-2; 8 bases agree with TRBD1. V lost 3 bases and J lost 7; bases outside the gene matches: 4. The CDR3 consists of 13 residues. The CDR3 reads CASSLLQGAGYTF. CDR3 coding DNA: TGTGCCAGCAGTTTGCTCCAGGGGGCTGGCTACACCTTC.

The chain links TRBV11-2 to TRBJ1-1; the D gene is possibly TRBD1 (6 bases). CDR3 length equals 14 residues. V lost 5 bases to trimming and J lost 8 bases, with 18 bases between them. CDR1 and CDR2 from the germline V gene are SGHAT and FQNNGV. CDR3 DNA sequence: TGTGCCAGCAGCCCGCACAGGGACGATCGGGAAGCTTTCTTT. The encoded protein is CASSPHRDDREAFF.